The 7 T cell receptor beta chains below were found in one sample sequenced in a study of CD8 T cells in ankylosing spondylitis. TCRdb fed the 5' RACE reads into MiXCR, producing one record per CDR3 protein. This table holds more than 150,000 distinct CDR3 sequences, around a sixth found once. The sample taken for sequencing was blood, either unsorted or a sorted T cell fraction (not recorded which). These receptors all come from a male donor aged 10-30 years with ankylosing spondylitis or in good health (not recorded which).

This chain joins TRBV6-5 and TRBJ1-4; D is unresolved. This CDR3 contains 18 residues. Trimming cost V 2 bases and J 8 bases, with 24 bases left between them. The germline V gene encodes CDR1 MNHEY and CDR2 SVGAGI. CDR3 amino acids: CASSYILRDGRVGEKLFF. The CDR3 nucleotides read TGTGCCAGCAGTTACATCCTCCGAGACGGGCGGGTGGGGGAAAAACTGTTTTTT.

This clonotype has a count of ten or more. The CDR3 region is CATSEVSNQPQHF. Written as DNA, the CDR3 is TGTGCCACCAGTGAGGTTAGCAATCAGCCCCAGCATTTT. The chain employs TRBV24-1 and TRBJ1-5, with unresolved D. Trimming left V 4 bases short and J 0 bases short, with 3 bases between. Germline V lookup: CDR1 KGHDR, CDR2 SFDVKD. CDR3 length: 13 amino acids.

This clonotype appeared many times. The chain joins TRBV7-2 to TRBJ2-3; 9 bases are a match to TRBD2. Unmatched junction bases numbered 9, after V lost 5 bases and J lost 3 bases. This CDR3 has 16 residues. The germline V gene encodes CDR1 SGHTA and CDR2 FQGNSA. The DNA of the CDR3 is TGTGCCAGCAGCCCCAGTTCGAGCGGGGGGACAGATACGCAGTATTTT. Translated: CASSPSSSGGTDTQYF.

This clonotype was seen ten or more times. The chain links TRBV5-6 to TRBJ2-2; no reliable D call. V was cut by 2 bases and J by 5 bases, with 10 bases left in between. In germline, CDR1 is SGHDT, CDR2 YYEEEE. This CDR3 is built from 14 residues. The CDR3 nucleotides are TGTGCCAGCAGCTTAGTTGGACGGACCGGGGAGCTGTTTTTT. Its translation is CASSLVGRTGELFF.

This clonotype has a count of ten or more. V is TRBV28 and J is TRBJ2-7; D unresolved. Trimming took off 3 bases at V and 4 bases at J, with 13 bases between the two ends. Germline V lookup: CDR1 MDHEN, CDR2 SYDVKM. This CDR3 spans 14 amino acids. CDR3 bases: TGTGCCAGCAGTTTTCTGGGAACCCAGTACGAGCAGTACTTC. It translates to CASSFLGTQYEQYF.

This clonotype has at least ten counts. The chain joins TRBV7-2 to TRBJ2-1, with TRBD2 matching over 11 bases. The CDR3 has 15 residues. Germline V gene lookup returns CDR1 SGHTA and CDR2 FQGNSA. V lost 5 bases and J lost 3; bases outside the gene matches: 3. In nucleotides, the CDR3 is TGTGCCAGCAGCGGTACTAGCGGGGGCTACAATGAGCAGTTCTTC. Residues: CASSGTSGGYNEQFF.

In its sample, this clonotype was seen many times. The chain combines TRBV20-1 with TRBJ2-1; possible D gene TRBD1, 5 bases. Between the trimmed V and J ends, which lost 5 bases and 4 bases, there was a span of 15 bases. The CDR3 length is 14 residues. Germline CDR1 DFQATT, CDR2 SNEGSKA (reference sequence). As DNA, the CDR3 is TGCAGTGCTTTAAGACAGCGCCCGTACAATGAGCAGTTCTTC. As protein: CSALRQRPYNEQFF.